Listed below are T cell receptor beta chains from one sample, sequenced in a study of cytomegalovirus exposure and HLA in healthy donors. The data were produced by immunoSEQ multiplex PCR, yet TCRdb's version contains in-frame clones alone and is incomplete. The sample data list 100,000 to 150,000 clones. What was sequenced was PBMCs. The receptors come from a woman in her forties in good health and CMV-seronegative. Both conserved end residues are part of each CDR3. D genes are given only for firm matches.

-	TRBV7-2	TRBJ2-1	16	CASSPETRYPRNEQFF	TGTGCCAGCAGCCCGGAAACTAGGTACCCTCGCAATGAGCAGTTCTTC
-	TRBV19	TRBJ1-1	16	CASSINGGAWGTEAFF	TGTGCCAGTAGTATAAATGGAGGGGCCTGGGGGACTGAAGCTTTCTTT
-	TRBV5-6	TRBJ1-5	14	CASSQVYSNQPQHF	TGTGCCAGCAGCCAGGTTTATAGCAATCAGCCCCAGCATTTT
-	TRBV4-1	TRBJ1-2	13	CASSQGALNGYTF	TGCGCCAGCAGCCAGGGGGCCTTAAATGGCTACACCTTC
-	TRBV11-2	TRBJ1-4	13	CASSLRGTEKLFF	TGTGCCAGCAGCTTGAGGGGGACTGAAAAACTGTTTTTT
-	TRBV6-5	TRBJ2-3	13	CASREGSTDTQYF	TGTGCCAGCAGGGAGGGGTCCACAGATACGCAGTATTTT
TRBD1	TRBV6-5	TRBJ2-2	16	CASSYWTGTNTGELFF	TGTGCCAGCAGTTATTGGACAGGGACGAACACCGGGGAGCTGTTTTTT
-	TRBV29-1	TRBJ1-1	12	CSVKTLGGEAFF	TGCAGCGTTAAGACTCTAGGAGGTGAAGCTTTCTTT
-	TRBV5-1	TRBJ1-3	12	CASSPDSHTIYF	TGCGCCAGCAGCCCTGACTCACACACCATATATTTT
-	TRBV5-4	TRBJ1-2	17	CASSLSLSRAMDYGYTF	TGTGCCAGCAGCTTGTCCCTTTCCAGGGCGATGGACTATGGCTACACCTTC
TRBD1	TRBV19	TRBJ1-3	14	CAGYRDSSGNTIYF	TGTGCCGGTTACCGGGACAGCTCTGGAAACACCATATATTTT
TRBD1	TRBV9	TRBJ2-7	15	CASSVGDRGLYEQYF	TGTGCCAGCAGCGTAGGGGACAGGGGTCTATACGAGCAGTACTTC
TRBD1	TRBV25-1	TRBJ1-1	16	CASSGDRGWMNTEAFF	TGTGCCAGCAGTGGTGACAGGGGATGGATGAACACTGAAGCTTTCTTT
TRBD1	TRBV7-9	TRBJ2-2	17	CASSSLTGGLITGELFF	TGTGCCAGCAGCTCCCTAACAGGGGGCTTAATCACCGGGGAGCTGTTTTTT
-	TRBV28	TRBJ1-1	15	CASSSPGTGNTEAFF	TGTGCCAGCAGTTCACCCGGTACAGGGAACACTGAAGCTTTCTTT
-	TRBV7-9	TRBJ1-4	15	CASSPLVRVNEKLFF	TGTGCCAGCAGCCCCCTGGTCAGGGTAAATGAAAAACTGTTTTTT
TRBD1	TRBV7-2	TRBJ1-2	13	CASSFGQGGGYTF	TGTGCCAGCAGCTTCGGACAGGGCGGGGGCTACACCTTC
-	TRBV7-2	TRBJ2-5	14	CASSSMGLQETQYF	TGTGCCAGCAGCTCCATGGGACTGCAAGAGACCCAGTACTTC
-	TRBV7-2	TRBJ2-4	15	CASSPRTAGKNIQYF	TGTGCCAGCAGCCCCCGAACAGCGGGCAAAAACATTCAGTACTTC
-	TRBV7-2	TRBJ1-2	13	CASSLEPFYGYTF	TGTGCCAGCAGCTTAGAGCCTTTTTATGGCTACACCTTC
TRBD1	TRBV13	TRBJ2-2	13	CATGTVNTGELFF	TGTGCCACCGGGACAGTCAACACCGGGGAGCTGTTTTTT
TRBD2	TRBV4-2	TRBJ2-5	15	CASSQPSGGKETQYF	TGTGCCAGCAGCCAGCCCAGCGGGGGTAAAGAGACCCAGTACTTC
-	TRBV5-6	TRBJ2-5	14	CASSKDIMTETQYF	TGTGCCAGCAGCAAGGACATCATGACCGAGACCCAGTACTTC
TRBD1	TRBV27	TRBJ1-5	13	CASRDRADQPQHF	TGTGCCAGCAGGGACAGGGCGGATCAGCCCCAGCATTTT
-	TRBV28	TRBJ1-4	16	CASSLRAGATNEKLFF	TGTGCCAGCAGCCTCAGGGCAGGTGCAACTAATGAAAAACTGTTTTTT
-	TRBV5-5	TRBJ2-5	13	CASSLSGDETQYF	TGTGCCAGCAGCTTGTCCGGAGACGAGACCCAGTACTTC
TRBD1	TRBV5-1	TRBJ2-2	16	CASSAGTGGPTGELFF	TGCGCCAGCAGCGCCGGGACAGGGGGCCCCACCGGGGAGCTGTTTTTT
-	TRBV6-6	TRBJ1-2	13	CASRWTDNYGYTF	TGTGCCAGCAGATGGACAGACAACTATGGCTACACCTTC
-	TRBV29-1	TRBJ2-1	11	CSVEGVQVQFF	TGCAGCGTTGAGGGCGTTCAGGTGCAGTTCTTC
-	TRBV28	TRBJ1-5	14	CASDVRWTNQPQHF	TGTGCCAGCGACGTCCGGTGGACTAATCAGCCCCAGCATTTT
TRBD1	TRBV7-3	TRBJ1-4	16	CASSSPATGVNEKLFF	TGTGCCAGCAGCTCACCCGCGACAGGGGTAAATGAAAAACTGTTTTTT
-	TRBV10-3	TRBJ1-4	13	CATRHPDQEKLFF	TGTGCCACCCGACACCCTGATCAGGAAAAACTGTTTTTT
TRBD1	TRBV5-5	TRBJ1-5	20	CASSPGGWARIQGHNQPQHF	TGTGCCAGCAGCCCGGGAGGGTGGGCAAGGATACAGGGGCACAATCAGCCCCAGCATTTT
TRBD1	TRBV29-1	TRBJ1-2	14	CSVDSGGNGYGYTF	TGCAGCGTTGATTCAGGGGGAAACGGCTATGGCTACACCTTC
-	TRBV27	TRBJ1-6	14	CASSFRVPNSPLHF	TGTGCCAGCAGTTTCCGGGTCCCAAATTCACCCCTCCACTTT
-	TRBV18	TRBJ1-5	13	CASSPGGNQPQHF	TGTGCCAGCAGCCCGGGGGGGAATCAGCCCCAGCATTTT
-	TRBV5-4	TRBJ1-5	14	CASSFAPRNQPQHF	TGTGCCAGCAGCTTTGCCCCCAGGAATCAGCCCCAGCATTTT
-	TRBV11-1	TRBJ1-2	13	CASSFNGQYGYTF	TGTGCCAGCAGCTTTAATGGACAATATGGCTACACCTTC
TRBD2	TRBV5-1	TRBJ2-5	15	CASSPVAGGQETQYF	TGCGCCAGCAGCCCCGTAGCGGGGGGCCAAGAGACCCAGTACTTC
-	TRBV16	TRBJ1-2	13	CASSPPAAYGYTF	TGTGCCAGCAGCCCCCCGGCGGCCTATGGCTACACCTTC
TRBD1	TRBV5-6	TRBJ1-1	16	CASSLLRTGSDTEAFF	TGTGCCAGCAGCCTGCTCAGGACAGGGTCGGACACTGAAGCTTTCTTT
-	TRBV6-5	TRBJ1-6	16	CASSYSGVLGNSPLHF	TGTGCCAGCAGTTACTCCGGCGTACTAGGGAATTCACCCCTCCACTTT
TRBD2	TRBV2	TRBJ2-2	16	CASSDGTSGATGELFF	TGTGCCAGCAGTGACGGGACTAGCGGGGCAACCGGGGAGCTGTTTTTT
-	TRBV9	TRBJ1-6	12	CASSVQRGPLHF	TGTGCCAGCAGCGTACAACGGGGGCCCCTCCACTTT
-	TRBV29-1	TRBJ2-2	14	CSVGRSVQAGELFF	TGCAGCGTTGGGCGATCAGTTCAGGCCGGGGAGCTGTTTTTT